This is a list of T cell receptor beta chains from one sample in a study of blood T cell repertoires in COVID-19. The assay was immunoSEQ multiplex PCR, and TCRdb's table has in-frame clones only and misses some. Of 200,000 to 250,000 clones listed, 84% are singletons. The specimen was PBMCs or T cells enriched from blood (not recorded which). The origin of the receptors is a man in his sixties who had recovered from COVID-19. CDR3s include the opening cysteine and the closing phenylalanine or tryptophan. The order of the fields is D gene, J gene, clone size, V gene, CDR3 DNA, CDR3 protein. D genes are given only for firm matches. The size of a clone is reported for some rows only, either as once, few or many, or as a class for expanded clones.

D: NA; J: TRBJ2-7; size: NA; V: TRBV6-1; DNA: TGTGCCAGCAGTGACCCGGGACAACTGGGGTATGAGCAGTACTTC; CDR3: CASSDPGQLGYEQYF
D: NA; J: TRBJ1-1; size: NA; V: TRBV10-1; DNA: TGCGCCAGCAGTGCCGGGTCGAACACTGAAGCTTTCTTT; CDR3: CASSAGSNTEAFF
D: NA; J: TRBJ2-7; size: NA; V: TRBV12-3/TRBV12-4; DNA: TGTGCCAGCAGTCTAGATATCTACGAGCAGTACTTC; CDR3: CASSLDIYEQYF
D: TRBD1; J: TRBJ1-5; size: NA; V: TRBV7-2; DNA: TGTGCCAGCAGCAGCCAGACAGGGATATCCAGTCAGCCCCAGCATTTT; CDR3: CASSSQTGISSQPQHF
D: TRBD1; J: TRBJ2-5; size: once; V: TRBV3-1/TRBV3-2; DNA: TGTGCCAGCAGCCTAGGACAGGGGATCGGGACCCAGTACTTC; CDR3: CASSLGQGIGTQYF
D: TRBD1; J: TRBJ2-2; size: NA; V: TRBV7-8; DNA: TGTGCCAGCAGCTTCCGGGACAGGGTAATCGGGGAGCTGTTTTTT; CDR3: CASSFRDRVIGELFF
D: TRBD2; J: TRBJ2-7; size: NA; V: TRBV6-4; DNA: TGTGCCAGCAGTGATAATTGTTCGAGGGCTAGCGGGCACCACGGCGGTTTC; CDR3: CASSDNCSRASGHHGGF
D: NA; J: TRBJ1-5; size: NA; V: TRBV18; DNA: TGTGCCAGCTCACCACCGGGGGGAGGGCCCCAGCATTTT; CDR3: CASSPPGGGPQHF
D: TRBD1; J: TRBJ1-6; size: many; V: TRBV7-2; DNA: TGTGCCAGCAGCTTCGGCCGGGGACAGGGGAATTCACCCCTCCACTTT; CDR3: CASSFGRGQGNSPLHF
D: NA; J: TRBJ1-3; size: NA; V: TRBV6-1; DNA: TGTGCCAGCAGTGAAGTTGCCGGTGGAAACACCATATATTTT; CDR3: CASSEVAGGNTIYF
D: NA; J: TRBJ2-1; size: NA; V: TRBV6-2/TRBV6-3; DNA: TGTGCCAGCAGTACCACAGAAGTCTCCTACAATGAGCAGTTCTTC; CDR3: CASSTTEVSYNEQFF
D: TRBD2; J: TRBJ2-7; size: NA; V: TRBV18; DNA: TGTGCCAGCTCCTCGAGGACTAGCGGGGGTGGTGAGCAGTACTTC; CDR3: CASSSRTSGGGEQYF
D: TRBD1; J: TRBJ2-5; size: NA; V: TRBV7-2; DNA: TGTGCCAGCAGCCCCCGACAGGGGGCGGTGGAGACCCAGTACTTC; CDR3: CASSPRQGAVETQYF
D: NA; J: TRBJ2-7; size: once; V: TRBV7-9; DNA: TGTGCCAGCAGCCCGAGGGGTCAGGGGAGCCACGAGCAGTACTTC; CDR3: CASSPRGQGSHEQYF
D: NA; J: TRBJ2-1; size: once; V: TRBV2; DNA: TGTGCCAGCAGTGATCGGCTGCGGGGGCTCCACAATGAGCAGTTCTTC; CDR3: CASSDRLRGLHNEQFF
D: NA; J: TRBJ1-1; size: NA; V: TRBV18; DNA: TGTGCCAGCTCACCCACGGACAGTTCGAACACTGAAGCTTTCTTT; CDR3: CASSPTDSSNTEAFF
D: TRBD1; J: TRBJ2-7; size: NA; V: TRBV18; DNA: TGTGCCAGCTCACCTGGGCAGGGGGCCAACGAGCAGTACTTC; CDR3: CASSPGQGANEQYF
D: TRBD1; J: TRBJ1-4; size: few; V: TRBV6-6; DNA: TGTGCCAGCAGAGGGACAGGGGATGAAAAACTGTTTTTT; CDR3: CASRGTGDEKLFF
D: NA; J: TRBJ1-5; size: NA; V: TRBV5-3; DNA: TGTGCCAGAAGCTTGGTGGTCAGCTACTATAGCAATCAGCCCCAGCATTTT; CDR3: CARSLVVSYYSNQPQHF
D: TRBD2; J: TRBJ2-7; size: once; V: TRBV11-3; DNA: TGTGCCAGCAGCTTACAGACTAGCGGGGCACTCTACGAGCAGTACTTC; CDR3: CASSLQTSGALYEQYF
D: NA; J: TRBJ1-6; size: NA; V: TRBV30; DNA: TGTGCCTGGAGTGCCGGGACAACTAATTCACCCCTCCACTTT; CDR3: CAWSAGTTNSPLHF
D: NA; J: TRBJ1-6; size: NA; V: TRBV5-1; DNA: TGCGCCAGCAGCTTAGATGCTACCCCCCCCCTCCACTTT; CDR3: CASSLDATPPLHF